This T cell receptor beta chain comes out of a study of blood T cell repertoires in COVID-19. Overall study: Samples of COVID-19 (acute and convalescent) were obtained from the United States, Italy and Spain. T cells, B-cell-depleted T cells, or PBMCs provided the cDNA or gDNA that served as material.

The V gene end was trimmed by 6 bases and the J gene end by 2 bases; junction bases not matched to a gene: 13. The germline CDR1 and CDR2 sequences are ENHRY and SYGVKD. There are 16 residues in the CDR3. The repertoire was sequenced with immunoSEQ multiplex PCR; TCRdb's copy has only in-frame clones and lacks some. The table lists under 300,000 clones, more than 75% of them singletons. Those who participated ranged in age from about 18 to 95 years and resided in 20 to 25 US areas. Categorization into cohorts depended on clinical history that participants reported. The receptor was derived from a woman in her thirties or forties with acute COVID-19. Source material: PBMCs or T cells enriched from blood (not recorded which). The chain has TRBV10-3 and TRBJ2-7, with 7 bases matching TRBD2. This CDR3 reads CAIRAWSAGNTYEQYF. The CDR3 DNA follows: TGTGCCATCAGGGCTTGGTCAGCGGGGAATACCTACGAGCAGTACTTC.